Presented here are 32 T cell receptor beta chains from one specimen sequenced in a study of T cell repertoires in cytomegalovirus infection. These receptors lack a known antigen. TCRdb reprocessed the reads via MiXCR and lists one record per CDR3 protein. The sample includes some 350,000 distinct CDR3 sequences, nearly 35% of them seen just once. The source was cultured PBMCs, collected from culture after CMV antigen stimulation. The receptors originated from a human donor in good health (CMV status not recorded). Some clones in this sample may be carry-over from other donors' samples.

This clonotype was seen more than once but under ten times. The V and J genes are TRBV20-1 and TRBJ2-5; D is unresolved. Trimming shortened V by 1 base and J by 1 base, and 4 bases separated the two germline ends. The CDR3 has 12 amino acids. Germline loops: CDR1 DFQATT, CDR2 SNEGSKA (reference sequence). This CDR3 is CSARVGQETQYF. The CDR3 DNA is TGCAGTGCTAGAGTCGGCCAAGAGACCCAGTACTTC.

This clonotype was detected only a few times. This chain links TRBV5-4 with TRBJ1-5; 8 bases align to TRBD1. Germline V lookup: CDR1 SGHNT, CDR2 YYREEE (reference sequence). The CDR3 totals 14 residues. J was trimmed by 9 bases and V by 4 bases; bases with no gene match: 9. The CDR3 DNA reads as TGTGCCAGCAGCCCCGGGACAGGCCGAGGGCCCCAGCATTTT. Its protein is CASSPGTGRGPQHF.

The V gene is TRBV2, the J gene TRBJ1-6; D possibly corresponds to TRBD1 (5 bases). This CDR3 spans 16 amino acids. The germline V and J ends were trimmed by 3 bases and 5 bases, with 14 bases remaining between them. Germline V gives CDR1 SNHLY, CDR2 FYNNEI. The CDR3 here is CASSDLGEINNSPLHF. The CDR3, as DNA: TGTGCCAGCAGTGATTTAGGGGAAATCAATAATTCACCCCTCCACTTT.

The chain combines TRBV5-6 with TRBJ2-7; 7 bases are a match to TRBD2. J lost 7 bases, V lost 2 bases, and 15 bases had no gene match. This CDR3 is 16 amino acids long. Germline CDR1 and CDR2: SGHDT and YYEEEE. The chain's CDR3 is CASSFLGPGGSGEQYV. In DNA, the CDR3 is TGTGCCAGCAGCTTCCTTGGCCCGGGAGGCTCCGGGGAGCAGTACGTC.

V usage is TRBV12-5 and J usage is TRBJ2-3, with 9 bases fitting TRBD1. Germline CDR1 LGHNT, CDR2 FRNRAP. J lost 2 bases, V lost 6 bases, and 6 bases had no gene match. The CDR3 totals 15 residues. The CDR3 loop is CASGPGQGITDTQYF. The CDR3 coding sequence is TGTGCTAGTGGCCCGGGACAGGGAATCACAGATACGCAGTATTTT.

The J gene is TRBJ2-7, the V gene TRBV6-2 or TRBV6-3; D is unresolved. V dropped 4 bases and J dropped 3 bases, with 10 bases sitting between them. The CDR3 runs 13 residues. Germline V gene data show CDR1 as MNHEY and CDR2 as SVGEGT. DNA for the CDR3: TGTGCCAGCAGTTTCGCGGATTACTACGAGCAGTACTTC. This sequence encodes CASSFADYYEQYF.

This sequence joins TRBV4-1 and TRBJ1-2; perhaps TRBD1 as D (6 bases). Trimming took 4 bases from V and 8 from J, leaving 14 bases between them. CDR1 and CDR2 (germline): MGHRA, YSYEKL. The CDR3 is 13 amino acids. Here the CDR3 reads CASSLDAGTGYTF. CDR3 DNA: TGCGCCAGCAGCCTAGACGCGGGGACAGGCTACACCTTC.

V usage is TRBV6-1 and J usage is TRBJ2-4; a weak D match, TRBD2 (5 bases). V was trimmed by 7 bases and J by 3 bases, leaving 16 bases between them. CDR3 length: 15 amino acids. CDR1 and CDR2 (germline): MNHNS, SASEGT. The CDR3, as DNA: TGTGCCAGCACTCGTGCGGGTTTGGGCAAAAACATTCAGTACTTC. It translates to CASTRAGLGKNIQYF.

J is TRBJ2-1 and V is TRBV28; TRBD1 agrees at 11 bases. V gave up 6 bases and J gave up 3 bases; unmatched junction bases: 7. The CDR3 contains 16 residues. The germline V gene encodes CDR1 MDHEN and CDR2 SYDVKM. CDR3 region: CASSPGQGAFYNEQFF. The CDR3 nucleotides read TGTGCCAGCAGCCCAGGACAGGGGGCTTTCTACAATGAGCAGTTCTTC.

This clonotype has a single count. The chain joins TRBV24-1 to TRBJ2-3; TRBD2 agrees at 14 bases. J lost 4 bases, V lost 5 bases, and 4 bases had no gene match. CDR3 length: 16 residues. Germline values: CDR1 KGHDR, CDR2 SFDVKD. The CDR3 DNA follows: TGTGCCACCAGTGGCCAGACTAGCGGGAGGGCAGATACGCAGTATTTT. Translation: CATSGQTSGRADTQYF.

This clonotype turned up a few times. CDR3 nucleotides: TGTGCCAGCGAAGACAGGGCCTATGGCTACACCTTC. Encoded protein: CASEDRAYGYTF. The V and J genes are TRBV28 and TRBJ1-2; TRBD1 matches 7 bases. CDR1 and CDR2 (germline): MDHEN, SYDVKM. The CDR3 extends over 12 amino acids. J lost 4 bases, V lost 8 bases, and 4 bases had no gene match.

With respect to this clonotype: The junction and the germline gene differ at one end; a read error may be behind it. This chain joins TRBV7-7 and TRBJ2-5, with D possibly TRBD1 on 6 matching bases. The CDR3 is made up of 15 amino acids. Germline CDR1 and CDR2: SSHAT and FNYEAQ (reference sequence). CDR3 sequence reads: CASSLEETRGETQYF. CDR3 coding DNA: TGTGCTAGCAGCTTAGAGGAGACGAGGGGGGAGACCCAGTACTTC.

V is TRBV28 and J is TRBJ2-1; 11 bases are shared with TRBD2. Trimming took 0 bases from V and 8 from J; bases not matched to a gene: 6. The germline CDR1 and CDR2 sequences are MDHEN and SYDVKM. The CDR3 covers 16 residues. The CDR3: CASSLWLAGGNHEQFF. The CDR3, as DNA: TGTGCCAGCAGTTTATGGCTAGCGGGAGGAAACCATGAGCAGTTCTTC.

This clonotype was detected a few times. The genes are TRBV9 and TRBJ2-1, with TRBD2 matching over 11 bases. V gave up 10 bases and J gave up 13 bases; unmatched junction bases: 10. CDR1 and CDR2 (germline): SGDLS, YYNGEE. The CDR3 totals 12 residues. The CDR3 loop is CAGDRRLAGQFF. The CDR3 bases are TGTGCCGGTGACAGAAGACTAGCGGGACAGTTCTTC. Combining the CDR3 with reference TRBV9 and TRBJ2-1 gives the whole variable domain DSGVTQTPKHLITATGQRVTLRCSPRSGDLSVYWYQQSLDQGLQFLIQYYNGEERAKGNILERFSAQQFPDLHSELNLSSLELGDSALYFCAGDRRLAGQFFGPGTRLTVL.

The rearrangement joins TRBV6-2 or TRBV6-3 to TRBJ2-7; possibly TRBD1 for D (6 bases). This CDR3 contains 15 residues. V lost 4 bases to trimming and J lost 1 base, with 14 bases between them. Looked up from germline, CDR1 is MNHEY and CDR2 is SVGEGT. The CDR3 DNA is TGTGCCAGCAGTTCATCAGGGGTTTGGTCCTACGAGCAGTACGTC. Amino acids: CASSSSGVWSYEQYV.

There are a few counts of this clonotype. This chain links TRBV27 with TRBJ1-5, with D hard to call. Germline loops: CDR1 MNHEY, CDR2 SMNVEV (reference sequence). V was cut by 7 bases and J by 7 bases, with 8 bases left in between. The CDR3 runs to 11 residues. CDR3 DNA: TGTGCCAGCACCCCTAGGCAGCCCCAGCATTTT. Its protein is CASTPRQPQHF.

This clonotype was seen a few times. This sequence joins TRBV7-6 and TRBJ1-3, with D maybe TRBD1 (6 bases). The CDR3 length is 16 residues. Germline CDR1 SGHVS, CDR2 FNYEAQ. V lost 4 bases, J lost 4 bases, and 17 bases lay in between. The chain's CDR3 is CASSSPTGPGGNTIYF. CDR3 nucleotides: TGTGCCAGCAGCTCACCGACAGGCCCGGGGGGAAACACCATATATTTT.

V usage is TRBV20-1 and J usage is TRBJ1-1; no clear D. CDR3 length: 14 residues. Germline V gene sequence: CDR1 DFQATT, CDR2 SNEGSKA (reference sequence). Trimming pared 2 bases from V and 1 base from J, leaving 11 bases between. CDR3 in amino acids: CSARRAGTNTEAFF. CDR3 in DNA: TGCAGTGCTAGAAGGGCTGGCACGAACACTGAAGCTTTCTTT.

The chain employs TRBV4-3 and TRBJ2-2, with TRBD2 identical over 13 bases. CDR3 length equals 16 residues. V lost 0 bases to trimming and J lost 5 bases; unmatched junction nucleotides: 0. CDR1 is LGHNA, CDR2 YSLEER, per germline. CDR3 loop: CASSQETSGRTGELFF. CDR3 sequence (DNA): TGCGCCAGCAGCCAAGAGACTAGCGGGAGGACCGGGGAGCTGTTTTTT.

This clonotype showed up just a few times. This sequence joins TRBV19 and TRBJ2-5, with 7 bases fitting TRBD1. The germline V gene has CDR1 LNHDA and CDR2 SQIVND (reference sequence). The trim removed 5 bases at V and 3 bases at J, leaving 9 bases unmatched. There are 15 residues in the CDR3. CDR3 sequence: CASSLGQAVKETQYF. The CDR3 coding sequence is TGTGCCAGTAGTCTTGGACAGGCGGTCAAAGAGACCCAGTACTTC.

This sequence joins TRBV7-2 and TRBJ2-3; no definite D call. V shed 5 bases and J shed 2 bases, with 11 bases lying between them. This CDR3 contains 14 residues. Germline-derived CDR1 and CDR2 are SGHTA and FQGNSA. The CDR3 region is CASSAVVVTDTQYF. CDR3 sequence (DNA): TGTGCCAGCAGCGCCGTGGTAGTCACAGATACGCAGTATTTT.

This clonotype has ten or more counts. The chain uses TRBV7-2 and TRBJ2-3; maybe TRBD2 (6 bases). In germline, CDR1 is SGHTA, CDR2 FQGNSA. V was shortened by 5 bases and J by 3 bases, with 15 bases between the two germline ends. The CDR3 is 15 residues long. The CDR3, as DNA: TGTGCCAGCAGCCAGGCGGGGCGCTGGACAGATACGCAGTATTTT. This codes for CASSQAGRWTDTQYF.

This clonotype appeared many times. CDR3 in amino acids: CASSLYGQQAETQYF. In nucleotides, the CDR3 is TGTGCCAGCAGCTTATATGGCCAGCAAGCGGAGACCCAGTACTTC. The V call is TRBV7-2, the J call TRBJ2-5; D call uncertain. CDR1 is SGHTA and CDR2 is FQGNSA in the germline V gene. Trimming took 2 bases from V and 5 from J, leaving 15 bases between them. The CDR3 consists of 15 residues. The full variable domain, with the rest looked up from reference TRBV7-2 and TRBJ2-5, is GAGVSQSPSNKVTEKGKDVELRCDPISGHTALYWYRQSLGQGLEFLIYFQGNSAPDKSGLPSDRFSAERTGGSVSTLTIQRTQQEDSAVYLCASSLYGQQAETQYFGPGTRLLVL.

This clonotype was seen a few times. CDR3 DNA: TGTGCCAGCAGCTCCCTACTAGCGCGCACTCAAGAGACCCAGTACTTC. It translates to CASSSLLARTQETQYF. This chain connects TRBV7-9 to TRBJ2-5; 7 bases are a match to TRBD2. The V gene end was trimmed by 4 bases and the J gene end by 2 bases; junction bases not matched to a gene: 10. CDR3 size: 16 residues. CDR1 is SEHNR and CDR2 is FQNEAQ in the germline V gene (reference sequence). Combining the CDR3 with reference TRBV7-9 and TRBJ2-5 gives the whole variable domain DTGVSQNPRHKITKRGQNVTFRCDPISEHNRLYWYRQTLGQGPEFLTYFQNEAQLEKSRLLSDRFSAERPKGSFSTLEIQRTEQGDSAMYLCASSSLLARTQETQYFGPGTRLLVL.

The sample holds a few counts of this clonotype. The V gene is TRBV4-2, the J gene TRBJ2-3, with D unclear. The CDR3 is made up of 18 amino acids. Trimming took off 4 bases at V and 2 bases at J, with 22 bases between the two ends. Per germline, CDR1 LGHNA and CDR2 YNFKEQ. The CDR3 nucleotides are TGTGCCAGCAGCCGAGCCCTCAGGACGGGTGGCTCCACAGATACGCAGTATTTT. Amino acid sequence: CASSRALRTGGSTDTQYF.

This rearrangement joins TRBV6-6 to TRBJ2-4; tentatively, D is TRBD2 (7 bases). The germline gives CDR1 MNHNY, CDR2 SVGAGI (reference sequence). Deletions cut 0 bases from V and 3 bases from J, with 12 bases between. CDR3 length: 16 residues. The CDR3 region is CASSYSRGEGKNIQYF. The CDR3 DNA reads as TGTGCCAGCAGTTACTCGAGGGGGGAGGGCAAAAACATTCAGTACTTC.

This clonotype was counted between two and nine times. CDR3 sequence reads: CASSLSDPLGPNYGYTF. CDR3 sequence (DNA): TGTGCCAGCAGTTTATCCGACCCCCTCGGGCCCAACTATGGCTACACCTTC. The chain has TRBV27 and TRBJ1-2; D is unresolved. Germline CDR1 reads MNHEY; CDR2 reads SMNVEV (reference sequence). Trimming cost V 0 bases and J 2 bases, with 16 bases left between them. This CDR3 is built from 17 residues.

The chain couples TRBV6-1 to TRBJ1-4; no definite D call. The CDR3 consists of 15 residues. In germline, CDR1 is MNHNS, CDR2 SASEGT. Trimming took 0 bases from V and 8 from J, leaving 13 bases between them. The CDR3: CASSEAHGLEEKLFF. The CDR3 DNA reads as TGTGCCAGCAGTGAAGCCCATGGTTTGGAAGAAAAACTGTTTTTT.

This chain joins TRBV5-1 and TRBJ2-1; 7 bases are shared with TRBD2. V shed 3 bases, J shed 5 bases, and the junction held 23 bases outside the gene matches. The germline gives CDR1 SGHRS, CDR2 YFSETQ. The CDR3 extends over 20 amino acids. The CDR3 protein is CASSSPTRKRDQGPHNEQFF. The CDR3 region has the DNA TGCGCCAGCAGCTCACCAACCAGAAAGCGGGACCAAGGCCCCCACAATGAGCAGTTCTTC.

V and J are TRBV6-5 and TRBJ2-3; TRBD2 matches 8 bases. With V trimmed by 0 bases and J by 1 base, 0 bases remained unmatched. The CDR3 loop spans 15 amino acids. Germline loops: CDR1 MNHEY, CDR2 SVGAGI. CDR3 nucleotide sequence: TGTGCCAGCAGTTACTCGGGACTAGGCACAGATACGCAGTATTTT. This encodes CASSYSGLGTDTQYF.

The rearrangement uses TRBV2 and TRBJ2-7; 7 nucleotides align to TRBD1. The CDR3 consists of 16 residues. Germline CDR1 is SNHLY and CDR2 is FYNNEI. V trimming: 6 bases; J trimming: 3 bases; junction bases outside the gene matches: 14. The DNA for the CDR3 is TGTGCCAGCAGCCCCCCCCCGACAGGGTTTTTCTACGAGCAGTACTTC. Translating it yields CASSPPPTGFFYEQYF.

This clonotype has only one observation. The CDR3 protein is CASSYLFNSPLHF. Here the CDR3 DNA reads TGTGCCAGCAGTTACCTTTTCAATTCACCCCTCCACTTT. The chain combines TRBV6-5 with TRBJ1-6, with D uncertain. The germline gives CDR1 MNHEY, CDR2 SVGAGI. Trimming pared 2 bases from V and 7 bases from J, leaving 6 bases between. The CDR3 extends over 13 amino acids.